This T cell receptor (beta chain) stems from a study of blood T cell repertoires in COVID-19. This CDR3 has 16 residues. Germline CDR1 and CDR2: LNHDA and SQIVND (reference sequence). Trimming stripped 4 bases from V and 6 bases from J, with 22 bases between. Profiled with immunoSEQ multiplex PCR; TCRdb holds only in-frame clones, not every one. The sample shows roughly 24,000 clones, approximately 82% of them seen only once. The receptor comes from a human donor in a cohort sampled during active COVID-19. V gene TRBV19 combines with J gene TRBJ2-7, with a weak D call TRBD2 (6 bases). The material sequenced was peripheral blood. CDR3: CASSNPGSGSLSEQYF. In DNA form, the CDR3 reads TGTGCCAGTAGTAATCCCGGGTCCGGGAGCCTCAGCGAGCAGTACTTC.